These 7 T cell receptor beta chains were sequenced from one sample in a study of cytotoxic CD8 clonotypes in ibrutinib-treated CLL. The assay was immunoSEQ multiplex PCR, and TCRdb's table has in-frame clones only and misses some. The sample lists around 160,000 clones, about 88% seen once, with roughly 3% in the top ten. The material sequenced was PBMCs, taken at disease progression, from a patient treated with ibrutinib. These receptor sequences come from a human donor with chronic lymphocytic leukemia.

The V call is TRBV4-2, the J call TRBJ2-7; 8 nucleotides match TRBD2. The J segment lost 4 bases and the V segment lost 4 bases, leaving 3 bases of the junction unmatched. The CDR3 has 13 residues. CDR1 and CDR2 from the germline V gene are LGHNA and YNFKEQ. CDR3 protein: CASSRTSTYEQYF. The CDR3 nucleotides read TGTGCCAGCAGCCGGACTAGCACGTACGAGCAGTACTTC.

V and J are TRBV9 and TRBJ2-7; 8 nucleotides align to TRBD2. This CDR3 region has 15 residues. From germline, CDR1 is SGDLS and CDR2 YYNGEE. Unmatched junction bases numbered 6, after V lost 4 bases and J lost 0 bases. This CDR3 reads CASSLTSGLSYEQYF. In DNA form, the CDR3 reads TGTGCCAGCAGCCTTACTAGCGGACTCTCCTACGAGCAGTACTTC.

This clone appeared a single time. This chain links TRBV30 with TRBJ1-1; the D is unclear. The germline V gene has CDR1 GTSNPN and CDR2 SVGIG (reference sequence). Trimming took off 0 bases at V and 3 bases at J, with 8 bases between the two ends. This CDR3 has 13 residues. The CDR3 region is CAWSVLGYTEAFF. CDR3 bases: TGTGCCTGGAGTGTACTAGGGTACACTGAAGCTTTCTTT.

DNA of the CDR3: TGTGCCAGCAGGCCCGGGACAGGGGGTTCGGATACGCAGTATTTT. This translates into CASRPGTGGSDTQYF. The chain is built from TRBV7-6 and TRBJ2-3, with TRBD1 matching over 11 bases. CDR1 SGHVS and CDR2 FNYEAQ come from the germline V gene. Trimming cost V 6 bases and J 6 bases; bases outside gene matches: 8. The CDR3 runs to 15 residues.

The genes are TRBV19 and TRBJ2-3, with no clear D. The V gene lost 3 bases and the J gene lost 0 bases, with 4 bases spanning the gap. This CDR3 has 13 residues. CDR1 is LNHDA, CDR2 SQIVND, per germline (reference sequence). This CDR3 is CASSIASTDTQYF. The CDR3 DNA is TGTGCCAGTAGTATCGCTAGCACAGATACGCAGTATTTT.

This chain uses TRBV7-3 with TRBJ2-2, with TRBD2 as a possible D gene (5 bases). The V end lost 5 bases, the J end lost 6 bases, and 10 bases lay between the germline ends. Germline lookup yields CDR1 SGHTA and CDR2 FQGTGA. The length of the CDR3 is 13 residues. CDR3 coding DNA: TGTGCCAGCAGCACCCAGCGGTCCGGGGAGCTGTTTTTT. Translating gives CASSTQRSGELFF.

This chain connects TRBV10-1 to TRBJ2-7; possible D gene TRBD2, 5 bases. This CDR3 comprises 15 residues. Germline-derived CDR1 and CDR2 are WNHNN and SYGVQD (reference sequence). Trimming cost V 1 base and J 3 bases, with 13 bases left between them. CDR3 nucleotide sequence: TGCGCCAGCAGTGAGTTCGGGCGAGGGAACTACGAGCAGTACTTC. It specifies CASSEFGRGNYEQYF.